This T cell receptor beta chain was identified during a study of shared clonotypes between healthy human individuals. Looking at the study overall: The cohort comprised a couple of women and a few men. Their ages spanned 18 to 49 years.

It was around 220 ng DNA, 25,000 to 35,000 T cell genomes, that sorted-subset replicate PCRs used. Clones were read by immunoSEQ multiplex PCR, and TCRdb kept only the in-frame ones, dropping some. The sample records more than 1.2 million clones, approximately 98.5% being singletons. The CDR3 runs 16 residues. V was clipped by 4 bases and J by 0 bases; unmatched bases: 6. Germline V CDR1 and CDR2: MNHEY, SMNVEV (reference sequence). The chain links TRBV27 to TRBJ2-1, with 7 bases fitting TRBD2. The specimen was naive CD4+ T cells sorted from blood. Subset of the sample: CD45RA+ positively selected. The receptor was isolated from a man aged 30 to 39 in good health. The CDR3 sequence is CASSWLAVLSYNEQFF. CDR3 sequence (DNA): TGTGCCAGCAGTTGGCTAGCGGTTCTCTCCTACAATGAGCAGTTCTTC.